The 16 T cell receptor beta chains presented below share a single source sample, sequenced in a study of blood T cell repertoires in COVID-19. Only in-frame clones appear in the TCRdb table, and some are missing; sequencing was by immunoSEQ multiplex PCR. The data contain approximately 170,000 clones, about 87% of them singletons. The sequencing input was peripheral blood. These receptors all stem from a man in his fifties or sixties with acute or convalescent COVID-19.

This CDR3 reads CASSSSGSSGNTIYF. CDR3 nucleotide sequence: TGCGCCAGCAGCTCCAGCGGGAGCTCTGGAAACACCATATATTTT. The chain links TRBV5-1 to TRBJ1-3; D gene unclear. The germline CDR1 and CDR2 sequences are SGHRS and YFSETQ. Trimming took 3 bases from V and 0 from J, leaving 10 bases between them. The CDR3 sequence is 15 residues long.

The J gene is TRBJ1-1, the V gene TRBV7-9; D is unresolved. The germline gives CDR1 SEHNR, CDR2 FQNEAQ (reference sequence). V was pared by 6 bases and J by 7 bases, with 18 bases between. The CDR3 is 14 amino acids. CDR3 loop: CASSPSPGSGEAFF. The CDR3 DNA is TGTGCCAGCAGTCCCTCCCCGGGGTCTGGTGAAGCTTTCTTT.

The V call is TRBV10-3, the J call TRBJ2-7; 7 positions agree with TRBD1. The CDR3 extends over 13 amino acids. Germline V lookup: CDR1 ENHRY, CDR2 SYGVKD. V lost 4 bases to trimming and J lost 6 bases; unmatched junction nucleotides: 6. The CDR3 spells CAISGGRGSEQYV. DNA for the CDR3: TGTGCCATCAGTGGTGGCAGGGGGAGCGAGCAGTACGTC.

The rearrangement joins TRBV2 to TRBJ2-4; 9 nucleotides agree with TRBD1. The J segment lost 7 bases and the V segment lost 4 bases, leaving 8 bases of the junction unmatched. Germline values: CDR1 SNHLY, CDR2 FYNNEI. This CDR3 is built from 15 residues. The CDR3 bases are TGTGCCAGCAGTGTAAGGGGACAGGGCGGGAACATTCAGTACTTC. Translated, it gives CASSVRGQGGNIQYF.

J is TRBJ1-6 and V is TRBV9, with D perhaps matching TRBD1 (6 bases). V gave up 2 bases and J gave up 5 bases, with 14 bases separating them. CDR3 length equals 16 residues. Germline V lookup: CDR1 SGDLS, CDR2 YYNGEE. Here the CDR3 DNA reads TGTGCCAGCAGCGTCTCCATACAGGGAGATAATTCACCCCTCCACTTT. It codes for CASSVSIQGDNSPLHF. Full variable domain (outside the CDR3, taken from reference TRBV9 and TRBJ1-6): DSGVTQTPKHLITATGQRVTLRCSPRSGDLSVYWYQQSLDQGLQFLIQYYNGEERAKGNILERFSAQQFPDLHSELNLSSLELGDSALYFCASSVSIQGDNSPLHFGNGTRLTVT.

This clone was observed a handful of times. This chain uses TRBV5-4 with TRBJ2-7; possibly TRBD2 for D (5 bases). This CDR3 is 13 amino acids long. Germline CDR1 and CDR2: SGHNT and YYREEE (reference sequence). V gave up 3 bases and J gave up 2 bases, with 9 bases separating them. The CDR3 DNA is TGTGCCAGCAGCTCGGCCGGGGCCTACGAGCAGTACTTC. This sequence encodes CASSSAGAYEQYF.

The rearrangement joins TRBV12-3 or TRBV12-4 to TRBJ1-5; D not certain. The CDR3 runs 13 residues. The V gene lost 2 bases and the J gene lost 3 bases, with 5 bases spanning the gap. This CDR3 is CASSLIFNQPQHF. CDR3 DNA: TGTGCCAGCAGTTTAATCTTCAATCAGCCCCAGCATTTT.

Ten or more counts support this clone. The CDR3 region is CASSSLRTGGSQPQHF. In DNA, the CDR3 is TGTGCCAGCAGTTCGCTCCGGACAGGGGGCAGTCAGCCCCAGCATTTT. The chain joins TRBV27 to TRBJ1-5; 11 bases line up with TRBD1. This CDR3 comprises 16 residues. Germline V gives CDR1 MNHEY, CDR2 SMNVEV (reference sequence). The V segment lost 4 bases and the J segment 6 bases; nucleotides outside the gene matches: 8.

V and J are TRBV19 and TRBJ2-7, with TRBD1 as a possible D gene (6 bases). From germline, CDR1 is LNHDA and CDR2 SQIVND (reference sequence). The CDR3 consists of 13 residues. Trimming took off 3 bases at V and 4 bases at J, with 10 bases between the two ends. The CDR3 DNA reads TGTGCCAGTAGTATGTACAGGGCATACGAGCAGTACTTC. It translates to CASSMYRAYEQYF.

V is TRBV12-5 and J is TRBJ1-4; D gene unclear. V lost 0 bases and J 8 bases, leaving 4 bases between the germline ends. Germline loops: CDR1 LGHNT, CDR2 FRNRAP. This CDR3 is built from 12 residues. CDR3 DNA sequence: TGTGCTAGTGGTTTGGTTGTAGAAAAACTGTTTTTT. This sequence encodes CASGLVVEKLFF.

The rearrangement uses TRBV30 and TRBJ1-2, with 9 positions matching TRBD1. CDR3 length: 14 amino acids. V was pared by 0 bases and J by 5 bases, with 4 bases of the junction left unmatched. Germline CDR1 GTSNPN, CDR2 SVGIG (reference sequence). The CDR3 reads CAWSVNRGLYGYTF. In DNA, the CDR3 is TGTGCCTGGAGTGTAAACAGGGGGCTTTATGGCTACACCTTC.

The rearrangement links TRBV5-4 to TRBJ2-1; D possibly corresponds to TRBD1 (6 bases). CDR1 SGHNT and CDR2 YYREEE come from the germline V gene (reference sequence). The V end lost 2 bases, the J end lost 7 bases, and 13 bases lay between the germline ends. The CDR3 extends over 14 amino acids. In nucleotides, the CDR3 is TGTGCCAGCAGCTTCCCCGGGCAGGGGAATGAGCAGTTCTTC. Residues: CASSFPGQGNEQFF.

This chain joins TRBV5-1 and TRBJ2-3, with TRBD2 as a possible D gene (5 bases). The germline CDR1 and CDR2 sequences are SGHRS and YFSETQ. V lost 3 bases and J lost 1, with 15 bases in between. CDR3 length: 16 amino acids. The CDR3 spells CASSYSRVSGTDTQYF. The CDR3 DNA is TGCGCCAGCAGCTATTCGCGGGTATCGGGCACAGATACGCAGTATTTT. Supplemented by reference TRBV5-1 and TRBJ2-3, the full variable domain reads KAGVTQTPRYLIKTRGQQVTLSCSPISGHRSVSWYQQTPGQGLQFLFEYFSETQRNKGNFPGRFSGRQFSNSRSEMNVSTLELGDSALYLCASSYSRVSGTDTQYFGPGTRLTVL.

This clone was seen just once. The chain carries TRBV6-5 and TRBJ1-5, with D possibly TRBD1 on 5 matching bases. This CDR3 is 14 amino acids long. V was pared by 6 bases and J by 6 bases, with 15 bases between. Germline CDR1 reads MNHEY; CDR2 reads SVGAGI. CDR3 protein: CASSSQVRGQPQHF. As DNA, the CDR3 is TGTGCCAGCAGCTCACAGGTCCGAGGTCAGCCCCAGCATTTT.

The chain is built from TRBV19 and TRBJ1-5; 7 nucleotides line up with TRBD1. This CDR3 has 14 residues. V trimming: 6 bases; J trimming: 11 bases; junction bases outside the gene matches: 13. Germline loops: CDR1 LNHDA, CDR2 SQIVND (reference sequence). The CDR3 loop is CASSPGGLQGSQHF. The CDR3 coding sequence is TGTGCCAGTAGCCCAGGGGGGCTTCAAGGGTCCCAGCATTTT.

The chain links TRBV19 to TRBJ1-5; 9 nucleotides agree with TRBD1. The trim removed 3 bases at V and 4 bases at J, leaving 4 bases unmatched. Germline V lookup: CDR1 LNHDA, CDR2 SQIVND (reference sequence). The CDR3 spans 15 residues. CDR3 coding DNA: TGTGCCAGTAGTATTCCCGGACAGGGGAATCAGCCCCAGCATTTT. As protein: CASSIPGQGNQPQHF.